This T cell receptor beta chain is drawn from a study of T-cell reconstitution after alpha-beta-depleted transplantation in children. Whole-study findings and limits: T-cell numbers and diversity one year post-transplant derived largely from freshly generated T cells. Reportedly, roughly two months post-transplant, alpha-beta T cells arose from several hundred expanded graft clones.

Unique molecular identifiers were built into the TCRbeta library. From the PCR reads, TCRdb called clonotypes with MiXCR, one entry per CDR3 protein. The sample gives 780,000 or so distinct CDR3 sequences, around 17% of which show up once; roughly 4.8% is in the top ten. As regards this clonotype: No antigen is known for it.

The CDR3 contains 15 residues. With V trimmed by 3 bases and J by 7 bases, 9 bases remained unmatched. The chain has TRBV12-3 or TRBV12-4 and TRBJ1-2; 9 bases match TRBD1. The TCR comes from a male patient younger than 18 who had a stem cell transplant for acute lymphoblastic leukemia, so the T cells may come from the graft donor. The sequencing used PBMCs, mostly from graft donor cells, collected 360 days after TCRalphabeta/CD19-depleted stem cell transplant. The CDR3 region is CASSFLGQGQTGYTF. CDR3 DNA sequence: TGTGCCAGCAGTTTCCTGGGACAGGGCCAGACTGGCTACACCTTC.